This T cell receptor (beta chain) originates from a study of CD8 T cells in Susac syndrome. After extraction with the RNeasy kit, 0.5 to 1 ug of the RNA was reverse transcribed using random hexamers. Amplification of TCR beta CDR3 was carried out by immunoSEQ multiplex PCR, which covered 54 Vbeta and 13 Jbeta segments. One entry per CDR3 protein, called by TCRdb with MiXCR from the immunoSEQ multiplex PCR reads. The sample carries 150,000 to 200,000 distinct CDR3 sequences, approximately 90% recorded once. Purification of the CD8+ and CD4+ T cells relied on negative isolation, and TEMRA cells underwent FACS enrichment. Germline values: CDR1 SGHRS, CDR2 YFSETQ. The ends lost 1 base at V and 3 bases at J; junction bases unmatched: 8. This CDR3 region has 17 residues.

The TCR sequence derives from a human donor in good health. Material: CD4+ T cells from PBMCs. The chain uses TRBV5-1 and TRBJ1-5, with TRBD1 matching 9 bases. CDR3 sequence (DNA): TGCGCCAGCAGCTTGACCAGGGACAGGGTATACAATCAGCCCCAGCATTTT. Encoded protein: CASSLTRDRVYNQPQHF.